A single sample gave rise to the 19 T cell receptor beta chains below, sequenced in a study of control samples from healthy donors and cancer patients. The repertoire was sequenced with immunoSEQ multiplex PCR; TCRdb's copy has only in-frame clones and lacks some. This table holds tens of thousands of clones, more than 75% found once. Sequencing was carried out using PBMCs. The receptor source for this set is a woman aged 45-60 years with lung cancer.

This sequence joins TRBV6-6 and TRBJ2-2, with 8 positions matching TRBD2. CDR3 size: 15 residues. Trimming cost V 6 bases and J 7 bases; bases outside gene matches: 10. From germline, CDR1 is MNHNY and CDR2 SVGAGI (reference sequence). The CDR3 DNA sequence: TGTGCCAGCAGCCACCCGGGGGGGCGAAACGGGGAGCTGTTTTTT. Its protein is CASSHPGGRNGELFF.

About this clone: Other DNA sequences in this specimen translate into the identical CDR3. This sequence joins TRBV12-3 or TRBV12-4 and TRBJ2-7, with D perhaps TRBD2 (5 bases). Trimming took off 6 bases at V and 2 bases at J, with 11 bases between the two ends. The CDR3 runs 13 residues. The CDR3 here is CASRRTGTYEQYF. The CDR3, as DNA: TGTGCCAGCAGACGGACGGGAACCTACGAGCAGTACTTC.

The V and J genes are TRBV6-1 and TRBJ1-5; no definite D call. Germline V gene lookup returns CDR1 MNHNS and CDR2 SASEGT. The CDR3 totals 14 residues. V was pared by 1 base and J by 2 bases, with 6 bases between. The CDR3 is CASSEGQRNQPQHF. The CDR3 DNA follows: TGTGCCAGCAGTGAAGGTCAGCGCAATCAGCCCCAGCATTTT.

In its sample, this clone was seen once. This chain uses TRBV12-5 with TRBJ1-1, with D tentatively TRBD1 (6 bases). V lost 6 bases and J 2 bases, leaving 13 bases between the germline ends. Germline CDR1 and CDR2: LGHNT and FRNRAP. This CDR3 is built from 14 residues. The CDR3, as DNA: TGTGCTAGTGGCCCCGGGACAAGCAACACTGAAGCTTTCTTT. Encoded protein: CASGPGTSNTEAFF.

This clone was observed a single time. The CDR3 DNA reads as TGTGCCAGTACCCTCCAACGCTCTGGAAACACCATATATTTT. Its translation is CASTLQRSGNTIYF. The rearrangement links TRBV19 to TRBJ1-3; D uncertain. Looked up from germline, CDR1 is LNHDA and CDR2 is SQIVND (reference sequence). The CDR3 spans 14 residues. With 7 bases removed from V and 0 bases from J, the gap between germline ends came to 10 bases.

The chain is built from TRBV7-9 and TRBJ2-5; 7 bases are shared with TRBD1. V dropped 3 bases and J dropped 3; count of bases not matched to a gene: 4. CDR1 is SEHNR and CDR2 is FQNEAQ in the germline V gene (reference sequence). This CDR3 has 14 residues. The CDR3 loop is CASSFGQGEETQYF. The DNA for the CDR3 is TGTGCCAGCAGCTTCGGTCAGGGGGAAGAGACCCAGTACTTC.

This chain uses TRBV19 with TRBJ1-4, with a weak D call TRBD1 (6 bases). V was cut by 5 bases and J by 3 bases, with 16 bases left in between. The CDR3 spans 16 residues. Looked up from germline, CDR1 is LNHDA and CDR2 is SQIVND (reference sequence). CDR3 sequence: CASSRTAPSANEKLFF. As DNA, the CDR3 is TGTGCCAGTAGTCGGACAGCCCCTTCGGCTAATGAAAAACTGTTTTTT.

The genes are TRBV5-4 and TRBJ2-3; no clear D gene. Germline V gene data show CDR1 as SGHNT and CDR2 as YYREEE (reference sequence). The CDR3 is made up of 13 amino acids. V lost 0 bases and J lost 2, with 4 bases in between. CDR3 region: CASSLDPTDTQYF. The CDR3 nucleotides are TGTGCCAGCAGCTTGGACCCCACAGATACGCAGTATTTT.

The chain is built from TRBV4-1 and TRBJ2-1; tentatively, D is TRBD2 (7 bases). The CDR3 contains 17 residues. With 0 bases removed from V and 4 bases from J, the gap between germline ends came to 16 bases. CDR1 and CDR2 from the germline V gene are MGHRA and YSYEKL. CDR3 region: CASSQDRGGASYNEQFF. CDR3 DNA sequence: TGCGCCAGCAGCCAAGATAGAGGGGGGGCCTCTTACAATGAGCAGTTCTTC.

This chain uses TRBV6-5 with TRBJ1-1; D remains unclear. CDR1 is MNHEY, CDR2 SVGAGI, per germline. The CDR3 is 14 residues long. The V and J ends lost 6 bases and 1 base respectively, with 12 bases between them. The CDR3 nucleotides are TGTGCCAGCAGCAGCGAGGGAGGGAACACTGAAGCTTTCTTT. It codes for CASSSEGGNTEAFF.

The chain is built from TRBV6-2 or TRBV6-3 and TRBJ2-2, with D perhaps TRBD1 or TRBD2 (5 bases each). In germline, CDR1 is MNHEY, CDR2 SVGEGT. This CDR3 region has 15 residues. The ends were cut back, 4 bases at V and 3 bases at J, with 12 bases in the middle. The CDR3 DNA reads TGTGCCAGCAGTTCCCAGGGCGGGCACACCGGGGAGCTGTTTTTT. Residues: CASSSQGGHTGELFF.

This clone appeared a few times. This chain links TRBV4-1 with TRBJ1-3; TRBD1 is a possible D gene (6 bases). The V end was cut by 0 bases, the J end by 3 bases, with 12 bases between. The germline gives CDR1 MGHRA, CDR2 YSYEKL. The CDR3 runs to 16 residues. The CDR3 region is CASSQDRRGLGNTIYF. The DNA for the CDR3 is TGCGCCAGCAGCCAAGATCGGCGGGGGCTTGGAAACACCATATATTTT.

The chain recombines TRBV11-1 with TRBJ2-7; D unresolved. The germline V and J ends were trimmed by 4 bases and 4 bases, with 11 bases remaining between them. The CDR3 totals 13 residues. CDR1 is SGHAT, CDR2 FQDESV, per germline (reference sequence). The CDR3 DNA reads TGTGCCAGCAGCTCACAAGGGATATACGAGCAGTACTTC. Its protein is CASSSQGIYEQYF.

The chain has TRBV19 and TRBJ2-2; no clear D. The CDR3 consists of 11 residues. CDR1 and CDR2 from the germline V gene are LNHDA and SQIVND (reference sequence). The ends were cut back, 6 bases at V and 8 bases at J, with 7 bases in the middle. The CDR3 loop is CASRFGGELFF. The CDR3 DNA reads TGTGCCAGTAGATTCGGGGGGGAGCTGTTTTTT.

V and J are TRBV11-2 and TRBJ2-7; TRBD1 aligns across 10 bases. The CDR3 runs to 14 residues. Germline CDR1 SGHAT, CDR2 FQNNGV. J lost 6 bases, V lost 5 bases, and 7 bases had no gene match. The CDR3 sequence is CASSPGTGVGEQYF. The CDR3 bases are TGTGCCAGCAGCCCCGGGACAGGGGTCGGCGAGCAGTACTTC.

The chain employs TRBV6-1 and TRBJ1-4; no clear D. Looked up from germline, CDR1 is MNHNS and CDR2 is SASEGT. V lost 3 bases to trimming and J lost 6 bases, with 11 bases between them. The CDR3 totals 14 residues. CDR3 coding DNA: TGTGCCAGCAGTGACCGGGCCCACCATGAAAAACTGTTTTTT. This translates into CASSDRAHHEKLFF.

This chain connects TRBV27 to TRBJ1-1; TRBD1 matches at 9 bases. CDR1 and CDR2 (germline): MNHEY, SMNVEV (reference sequence). With V trimmed by 7 bases and J by 1 base, 4 bases remained unmatched. The CDR3 length is 14 residues. The chain's CDR3 is CASIKTGGNTEAFF. CDR3 coding DNA: TGTGCCAGCATTAAGACAGGGGGGAACACTGAAGCTTTCTTT.

The chain is built from TRBV2 and TRBJ1-1, with D tentatively TRBD1 (6 bases). This CDR3 contains 15 residues. The V and J ends lost 7 bases and 0 bases respectively, with 15 bases between them. The germline V gene encodes CDR1 SNHLY and CDR2 FYNNEI. In DNA, the CDR3 is TGTGCCAGCAACGAAGGGGGTATTTTGAACACTGAAGCTTTCTTT. Amino acids: CASNEGGILNTEAFF.

The V and J genes are TRBV6-6 and TRBJ2-4, with D perhaps TRBD1 or TRBD2 (5 bases each). The CDR3 runs 16 residues. Trimming pared 4 bases from V and 7 bases from J, leaving 20 bases between. Germline V CDR1 and CDR2: MNHNY, SVGAGI (reference sequence). This chain's CDR3 is CASSFQGYRGANIQYF. The CDR3 DNA is TGTGCCAGCAGTTTCCAGGGTTACCGGGGAGCGAACATTCAGTACTTC.